The rows below give T cell receptor beta chains drawn from one sample of a study of human T cells and chemical hapten exposure. TCRdb re-derived calls from the RACE reads in MiXCR, one entry per CDR3 protein. The repertoire holds around 380,000 distinct CDR3 sequences, 5% to 6.5% seen once, with around 8% in the top ten. The sample was whole blood, taken in connection with sensitization to the hapten diphenylcyclopropenone (DPC). These receptors all come from a woman younger than 30 with alopecia areata. Some clones in this sample may be carry-over from other donors' samples. The CDR3 runs from the conserved cysteine through the conserved F or W. The order of the fields is D gene, clone size, J gene, V gene, CDR3 DNA, CDR3 protein. D genes are given only for firm matches. Only part of the rows carry a size: once, few, many, or a class if the clone is expanded.

d_call: TRBD1
clone_size: many
j_call: TRBJ1-5
v_call: TRBV18
cdr3_nt: TGTGCCAGCTCACCGGGACAGTCGAGCAATCAGCCCCAGCATTTT
cdr3_aa: CASSPGQSSNQPQHF

d_call: TRBD1
clone_size: -
j_call: TRBJ1-1
v_call: TRBV7-2
cdr3_nt: TGTGCCAGCAGCCGCGGGACAGGCTCGATGAACACTGAAGCTTTCTTT
cdr3_aa: CASSRGTGSMNTEAFF

d_call: -
clone_size: many
j_call: TRBJ1-2
v_call: TRBV14
cdr3_nt: TGTGCCAGCAGCCCGACGCCCTATGGCTACACCTTC
cdr3_aa: CASSPTPYGYTF

d_call: -
clone_size: -
j_call: TRBJ1-6
v_call: TRBV7-9
cdr3_nt: TGTGCCAGCAGCTTAGCCGCCGGGACCGCCTCACCCCTCCACTTT
cdr3_aa: CASSLAAGTASPLHF

d_call: TRBD1
clone_size: many
j_call: TRBJ2-1
v_call: TRBV29-1
cdr3_nt: TGCAGCGTTGACCCCGGACAGGGGGCATGGGAGCAGTTCTTC
cdr3_aa: CSVDPGQGAWEQFF

d_call: TRBD1
clone_size: many
j_call: TRBJ1-5
v_call: TRBV9
cdr3_nt: TGTGCCAGCAGTTCTGGACAGGGGTATCAGCCCCAGCATTTT
cdr3_aa: CASSSGQGYQPQHF

d_call: -
clone_size: -
j_call: TRBJ1-1
v_call: TRBV27
cdr3_nt: TGTGCCAGCAGTTTATTGGGTAGCTTCAACACTGAAGCTTTCTTT
cdr3_aa: CASSLLGSFNTEAFF

d_call: TRBD1
clone_size: few
j_call: TRBJ1-5
v_call: TRBV20-1
cdr3_nt: TGCAGTGCCCGCCCCTACGGGACAGGGAGTAATCAGCCCCAGCATTTT
cdr3_aa: CSARPYGTGSNQPQHF

d_call: -
clone_size: few
j_call: TRBJ1-1
v_call: TRBV7-2
cdr3_nt: TGTGCCAGCCACAGGGCCGAGAGGGCTGAAGCTTTCTTT
cdr3_aa: CASHRAERAEAFF

d_call: -
clone_size: -
j_call: TRBJ1-1
v_call: TRBV4-1
cdr3_nt: TGCGCCAGCAGCCATCCCAACCTCGGGGGGCGCGTGACTGAAGCTTTCTTT
cdr3_aa: CASSHPNLGGRVTEAFF

d_call: TRBD1
clone_size: -
j_call: TRBJ1-1
v_call: TRBV11-1
cdr3_nt: TGTGCCAGCAGCTTCGGGACAGGGCGGGTGAACACTGAAGCTTTCTTT
cdr3_aa: CASSFGTGRVNTEAFF

d_call: -
clone_size: many
j_call: TRBJ2-3
v_call: TRBV6-5
cdr3_nt: TGTGCCACCGTTGGCACAGATACGCAGTATTTT
cdr3_aa: CATVGTDTQYF

d_call: -
clone_size: -
j_call: TRBJ1-2
v_call: TRBV3-1
cdr3_nt: TGTGCCAGCAGCCTACCACCGGGACTCGGTATCTATGGCTACACCTTC
cdr3_aa: CASSLPPGLGIYGYTF

d_call: -
clone_size: few
j_call: TRBJ2-1
v_call: TRBV5-1
cdr3_nt: TGCGCCACCAAAGCGGACAGCTCCTACAATGAGCAGTTCTTC
cdr3_aa: CATKADSSYNEQFF

d_call: -
clone_size: -
j_call: TRBJ2-7
v_call: TRBV5-1
cdr3_nt: TGCGCCAGCAGCTCGACAGTTACATGGGGACGGGACGAGCAGTACTTC
cdr3_aa: CASSSTVTWGRDEQYF

d_call: TRBD1
clone_size: -
j_call: TRBJ1-2
v_call: TRBV29-1
cdr3_nt: TGCAGCGTTGCGGGACAGGGGGACCTCTATGGCTACACCTTC
cdr3_aa: CSVAGQGDLYGYTF

d_call: -
clone_size: many
j_call: TRBJ2-1
v_call: TRBV6-2/TRBV6-3
cdr3_nt: TGTGCCAGCAGTTACCCCTTGGCGGGGAGCTCCTACAATGAGCAGTTCTTC
cdr3_aa: CASSYPLAGSSYNEQFF

d_call: -
clone_size: -
j_call: TRBJ2-1
v_call: TRBV3-1
cdr3_nt: TGTGCCAGCAGGGACACTAGAAGTCTACCCTTTTACAATGAGCAGTTCTTC
cdr3_aa: CASRDTRSLPFYNEQFF

d_call: -
clone_size: -
j_call: TRBJ2-5
v_call: TRBV24-1
cdr3_nt: TGTGCCACCAGTGGAGCGGGCCAAGAGACCCAGTACTTC
cdr3_aa: CATSGAGQETQYF

d_call: -
clone_size: many
j_call: TRBJ1-2
v_call: TRBV28
cdr3_nt: TGTGCCAGCAGCCAATCGGACCTTGAGGGCTACACCTTC
cdr3_aa: CASSQSDLEGYTF

d_call: TRBD2
clone_size: many
j_call: TRBJ2-1
v_call: TRBV6-2/TRBV6-3
cdr3_nt: TGTGCCAGCAGCCGTCACCCACTAGCGGAATACAATGAGCAGTTCTTC
cdr3_aa: CASSRHPLAEYNEQFF

d_call: -
clone_size: few
j_call: TRBJ1-5
v_call: TRBV3-1
cdr3_nt: TGTGCCAGCAGCCAAGACGGGCAGCCCCAGCATTTT
cdr3_aa: CASSQDGQPQHF

d_call: -
clone_size: -
j_call: TRBJ1-5
v_call: TRBV7-2
cdr3_nt: TGTGCCAGCAGCTTATATCTAGGGACGGATCAGCCCCAGCATTTT
cdr3_aa: CASSLYLGTDQPQHF

d_call: -
clone_size: -
j_call: TRBJ1-2
v_call: TRBV29-1
cdr3_nt: TGCAGCGCCGGGGACGGAATAAACTATGGCTACACCTTC
cdr3_aa: CSAGDGINYGYTF

d_call: -
clone_size: few
j_call: TRBJ1-1
v_call: TRBV5-1
cdr3_nt: TGCGCCAGCAGCAGTTCCAGGGGAGGGAACACTGAAGCTTTCTTT
cdr3_aa: CASSSSRGGNTEAFF

d_call: TRBD1
clone_size: many
j_call: TRBJ1-6
v_call: TRBV7-2
cdr3_nt: TGTGCCAGCAGCTTAGGACAGGGAGGAGATTCACCCCTCCACTTT
cdr3_aa: CASSLGQGGDSPLHF

d_call: -
clone_size: few
j_call: TRBJ2-7
v_call: TRBV12-3/TRBV12-4
cdr3_nt: TGTGCCAGCAGGGGGGATAAGTCAGGGTACGAGCAGTACTTC
cdr3_aa: CASRGDKSGYEQYF

d_call: TRBD1
clone_size: -
j_call: TRBJ1-6
v_call: TRBV2
cdr3_nt: TGTGCCAGCAGACGTACCGGGACAGGGAACTCACCCCTCCACTTT
cdr3_aa: CASRRTGTGNSPLHF

d_call: TRBD2
clone_size: -
j_call: TRBJ2-5
v_call: TRBV7-2
cdr3_nt: TGTGCCAGCAGCTCCCAAAGCGGGGGGGCGTCAGAGACCCAGTACTTC
cdr3_aa: CASSSQSGGASETQYF